The 7 T cell receptor beta chains below were found in one sample sequenced in a study of metastatic and nonmetastatic thyroid tumors. TCRdb re-analyzed the PCR reads through MiXCR. The profile covers approximately 25,000 clones, with 16% appearing a single time and about 6% taken by the ten largest. Each patient went into thyroid surgery without having received any treatment. Sequencing input: blood. The receptor source for this set is a male donor with papillary thyroid cancer or a benign thyroid nodule (not recorded which). Some clones in this sample may be carry-over from other donors' samples.

This clone was counted many times. The chain joins TRBV4-2 to TRBJ1-1; no reliable D call. V was shortened by 0 bases and J by 10 bases, with 21 bases between the two germline ends. The length of the CDR3 is 16 residues. The germline V gene encodes CDR1 LGHNA and CDR2 YNFKEQ. The CDR3 loop reads CASSQDLARTYFPAFF. As DNA, the CDR3 is TGTGCCAGCAGCCAAGATTTAGCCCGGACCTACTTTCCAGCTTTCTTT.

This clone was seen at least ten times. V usage is TRBV5-1 and J usage is TRBJ1-1, with unresolved D. Trimming stripped 7 bases from V and 0 bases from J, with 22 bases between. The CDR3 contains 17 residues. Germline V gene data show CDR1 as SGHRS and CDR2 as YFSETQ. CDR3 DNA: TGCGCCAGCCGACTAAGCCCGAGGTTTCAAATGAACACTGAAGCTTTCTTT. Residues: CASRLSPRFQMNTEAFF.

To note about this clone: Since no conserved phenylalanine or tryptophan closes the CDR3, a read error is the likely cause. The V gene is TRBV6-2 or TRBV6-3, the J gene TRBJ2-1; D might be TRBD2 (5 bases). The CDR3 is made up of 12 amino acids. Germline V gene data show CDR1 as MNHEY and CDR2 as SVGEGT. Trimming pared 4 bases from V and 7 bases from J, leaving 8 bases between. The CDR3 nucleotides are TGTGCCAGCAGTTCCGGGGTAAATGAGCAGTTCCTC. As protein: CASSSGVNEQFL.

Many counts were recorded for this clone. The chain carries TRBV5-1 and TRBJ2-1, with D uncertain. V was trimmed by 0 bases and J by 3 bases, leaving 4 bases between them. CDR1 is SGHRS and CDR2 is YFSETQ in the germline V gene. The CDR3 has 13 amino acids. CDR3 nucleotides: TGCGCCAGCAGCTTGGATGACTACAATGAGCAGTTCTTC. Residues: CASSLDDYNEQFF.

This clone was seen many times. The CDR3 sequence is CASSVAGYTEAFF. As DNA, the CDR3 is TGTGCCAGCAGCGTAGCTGGATACACTGAAGCTTTCTTT. The gene calls are TRBV9 and TRBJ1-1; D not resolved. Between the trimmed V and J ends, which lost 0 bases and 3 bases, there was a span of 6 bases. This CDR3 spans 13 amino acids. Looked up from germline, CDR1 is SGDLS and CDR2 is YYNGEE.

This clone appeared many times. This CDR3 reads CASSLGSISEAFF. The CDR3 nucleotides are TGTGCCAGCAGCTTAGGTTCTATTTCTGAAGCTTTCTTT. The chain joins TRBV7-2 to TRBJ1-1, with D hard to call. V gave up 1 base and J gave up 6 bases, with 9 bases separating them. The CDR3 contains 13 residues. Looked up from germline, CDR1 is SGHTA and CDR2 is FQGNSA.

This clone was seen many times. This sequence joins TRBV7-8 and TRBJ2-7, with D possibly matching TRBD1 (6 bases). CDR1 and CDR2 (germline): SGHVS, FQNEAQ. The CDR3 extends over 16 amino acids. The germline V and J ends were trimmed by 5 bases and 3 bases, with 20 bases remaining between them. DNA of the CDR3: TGTGCCAGCAGCCAGAAAACAGGGACGGGAAGCTACGAGCAGTACTTC. Amino acids: CASSQKTGTGSYEQYF.